The 8 T cell receptor beta chains reported below all come from one sample, sequenced in a study of T cells in Graves' hyperthyroidism and ophthalmopathy. Amplification of TCR beta CDR3 regions was performed using RNA transcripts as template. Carried out on the TCR CDR3, a first-round RT-PCR used the HTBI primer set. TCRdb re-called the multiplex PCR reads through MiXCR, storing one row per CDR3 protein. The sample has 370,000 or so distinct CDR3 sequences, roughly 13% seen once. The source material was blood. These receptors were taken from a man aged 25 to 40 with Graves' hyperthyroidism that later progressed to Graves' ophthalmopathy.

This clonotype was counted between two and nine times. V and J are TRBV5-5 and TRBJ2-7; 7 nucleotides line up with TRBD1. Losses at the gene ends were 5 bases for V and 7 bases for J; bases not matched to a gene: 15. The CDR3 is 15 amino acids. Germline V gene data show CDR1 as SGHKS and CDR2 as YYEKEE (reference sequence). The CDR3 DNA follows: TGTGCCAGCAGGTACCGGGACAGCGAGTTAGGGGAGCAGTACTTC. Residues: CASRYRDSELGEQYF. The variable domain in full, completed from reference TRBV5-5 and TRBJ2-7, reads DAGVTQSPTHLIKTRGQQVTLRCSPISGHKSVSWYQQVLGQGPQFIFQYYEKEERGRGNFPDRFSARQFPNYSSELNVNALLLGDSALYLCASRYRDSELGEQYFGPGTRLTVT.

This clonotype came up many times. This chain links TRBV5-1 with TRBJ1-5; D not certain. V lost 1 base to trimming and J lost 0 bases, with 8 bases between them. The V gene's germline CDR1 is SGHRS and CDR2 YFSETQ. The CDR3 is 15 residues long. CDR3 in amino acids: CASSLLGYSNQPQHF. CDR3 in DNA: TGCGCCAGCAGCTTGTTGGGGTATAGCAATCAGCCCCAGCATTTT.

In this sample, this clonotype turned up many times. V usage is TRBV5-1 and J usage is TRBJ1-2, with 9 bases lining up with TRBD1. The CDR3 runs to 16 residues. Germline V gene sequence: CDR1 SGHRS, CDR2 YFSETQ. With 4 bases clipped from V and 4 bases from J, the junction kept 11 bases outside the gene matches. DNA of the CDR3: TGCGCCAGCAGCGTGAAGGACAGGGGACCATCCTATGGCTACACCTTC. Protein sequence: CASSVKDRGPSYGYTF. Using reference TRBV5-1 and TRBJ1-2 for the parts outside the CDR3, the full variable domain is KAGVTQTPRYLIKTRGQQVTLSCSPISGHRSVSWYQQTPGQGLQFLFEYFSETQRNKGNFPGRFSGRQFSNSRSEMNVSTLELGDSALYLCASSVKDRGPSYGYTFGSGTRLTVV.

This clonotype was counted many times. This chain uses TRBV10-3 with TRBJ2-7; 8 bases are shared with TRBD1. Looked up from germline, CDR1 is ENHRY and CDR2 is SYGVKD. The CDR3 length is 14 residues. V was pared by 4 bases and J by 4 bases, with 6 bases of the junction left unmatched. The CDR3 is CAISVGQGAYEQYF. CDR3 DNA sequence: TGTGCCATCAGTGTGGGCCAGGGGGCTTACGAGCAGTACTTC.

This clonotype occurred many times. V gene TRBV28 combines with J gene TRBJ1-1; no firm D call. The CDR3 extends over 14 amino acids. Trimming left V 6 bases short and J 4 bases short, with 15 bases between. Germline V CDR1 and CDR2: MDHEN, SYDVKM. The CDR3 nucleotides are TGTGCCAGCAGACCCCTTGGGTGGACCACTGAAGCTTTCTTT. Amino acids: CASRPLGWTTEAFF.

This clonotype has a handful of counts. This rearrangement joins TRBV19 to TRBJ1-2, with 7 bases matching TRBD1. With V trimmed by 0 bases and J by 2 bases, 3 bases remained unmatched. CDR1 and CDR2 (germline): LNHDA, SQIVND (reference sequence). This CDR3 is 15 amino acids long. CDR3 amino acids: CASSIDPGQNYGYTF. The CDR3, as DNA: TGTGCCAGTAGTATAGATCCGGGACAGAACTATGGCTACACCTTC.

This chain joins TRBV6-2 or TRBV6-3 and TRBJ2-7, with 8 bases identical to TRBD1. V lost 7 bases to trimming and J lost 5 bases; unmatched junction nucleotides: 10. From germline, CDR1 is MNHEY and CDR2 SVGEGT. This CDR3 region has 14 residues. CDR3 DNA sequence: TGTGCCAGCAACCTTCGGACAGGGCGCCACGAGCAGTACTTC. Translation gives CASNLRTGRHEQYF.

The sample holds many counts of this clonotype. This CDR3 reads CASSFGPRDTAVAAQYF. In nucleotides, the CDR3 is TGTGCCAGCAGCTTCGGGCCCAGGGACACTGCGGTGGCGGCCCAGTACTTC. The rearrangement uses TRBV7-2 and TRBJ2-5, with a possible D match to TRBD1 (6 bases). V was trimmed by 3 bases and J by 9 bases, leaving 26 bases between them. Germline CDR1 and CDR2: SGHTA and FQGNSA. The CDR3 length is 17 residues.